These T cell receptor beta chains were read from a single sample in a study of regulatory T cells in long-lasting Graves disease. One entry per CDR3 protein results from TCRdb running MiXCR on the multiplex PCR reads. The sample records approximately 270,000 distinct CDR3 sequences, around a sixth being singletons. This sample also belongs to another study, concerning T cells in Graves' hyperthyroidism and ophthalmopathy.

The sequences come from peripheral blood mononuclear cells (PBMCs), collected at new diagnosis, from a patient treated with antithyroid drugs. The source is a woman in her twenties or thirties with Graves disease. Each CDR3 is given with its conserved first and last residue. The D gene is left open where the match is weak. Some rows mark clone size as missing; the rest say once, few, many or name a class of expanded clone.

.,TRBJ1-4,many,TRBV3-1,TGTGCCAGCAGCCAACTCCTACCTAATGAAAAACTGTTTTTT,CASSQLLPNEKLFF
.,TRBJ2-7,many,TRBV7-9,TGTGCCAGCAGCTTAGCTGGGACCTTCGAGCAGTACTTC,CASSLAGTFEQYF
.,TRBJ2-7,few,TRBV19,TGTGCCAGTAGTATAGAGGGGGGACTTCCCTTCTCCTACGAGCAGTACTTC,CASSIEGGLPFSYEQYF
TRBD1,TRBJ2-4,many,TRBV2,TGTGCCAGTCCTCGGGACAGGGATACCAAAAACATTCAGTACTTC,CASPRDRDTKNIQYF
.,TRBJ1-5,many,TRBV6-1,TGTGCCAGCAGTGAGGTTGGATATAGCAATCAGCCCCAGCATTTT,CASSEVGYSNQPQHF
TRBD2,TRBJ2-1,many,TRBV5-1,TGCGCCAGCCTATCCGGAGCAGCGGGGGTCAGGAAGTACAATGAGCAGTTCTTC,CASLSGAAGVRKYNEQFF
TRBD2,TRBJ2-1,many,TRBV7-3,TGTGCCAGCAGCTTAAGCGCTAGCGGTTTCGATGAGCAGTTCTTC,CASSLSASGFDEQFF
TRBD1,TRBJ2-1,many,TRBV5-1,TGCGCCAGCACACCGGGACAGGGTGTCTACAATGAGCAGTTCTTC,CASTPGQGVYNEQFF
.,TRBJ2-7,many,TRBV20-1,TGCAGTGCTAAAGGGCGGTCGAGCTCCTACGAGCAGTACTTC,CSAKGRSSSYEQYF
.,TRBJ2-1,many,TRBV13,TGTGCCAGCAGCGCCGCCTTCTTGAGCTCCTACAATGAGCAGTTCTTC,CASSAAFLSSYNEQFF
.,TRBJ2-3,many,TRBV29-1,TGCAGCGCACCTTCCCCACGGGGCTCCACAGATACGCAGTATTTT,CSAPSPRGSTDTQYF
.,TRBJ1-2,few,TRBV19,TGTGCCAGTAGTATAGATCGGGAAGAGGGTGTCTACACCTTC,CASSIDREEGVYTF
.,TRBJ1-1,many,TRBV3-1,TGTGCCAGCAGGTTGAGGAAAGGGGACACTGAAGCTTTCTTT,CASRLRKGDTEAFF
.,TRBJ2-3,many,TRBV3-1,TGTGCCAGCAGCCAGTACGGCGGGGAGAGCACAGATACGCAGTATTTT,CASSQYGGESTDTQYF
.,TRBJ2-7,once,TRBV18,TGTGCCAGCTCACCGTCTCAGGGTAATACCTACGAGCAGTACTTC,CASSPSQGNTYEQYF
.,TRBJ2-1,many,TRBV5-1,TGCGCCAGCAGCCCCTTACGGGGCGGGGACAATGAGCAGTTCTTC,CASSPLRGGDNEQFF
.,TRBJ1-5,many,TRBV6-2/TRBV6-3,TGTGCCAGCAGTTACGGGCAGGATCAGCCCCAGCATTTT,CASSYGQDQPQHF
.,TRBJ2-2,.,TRBV29-1,TGCAGCGTGCACAATCAGGGGGGAGCCGGGGAGCTGTTTTTT,CSVHNQGGAGELFF
TRBD1,TRBJ1-2,.,TRBV2,TGTGCCAGCAGCCCGGGACAGGGGGCAGGGAACTATGGCTACACCTTC,CASSPGQGAGNYGYTF
TRBD1,TRBJ1-4,.,TRBV6-2/TRBV6-3,TGTGCCAGCACCCGACAGGGAACAACTAATGAAAAACTGTTTTTT,CASTRQGTTNEKLFF
.,TRBJ1-2,many,TRBV3-1,TGTGCCAGCAGCCAAGGGCCCTATGGCTACACCTTC,CASSQGPYGYTF
.,TRBJ1-5,.,TRBV15,TGTGCCACCAGCACACTTCCCCGTCCCGGGGGGCGCGGCAATCAGCCCCAGCATTTT,CATSTLPRPGGRGNQPQHF
.,TRBJ1-5,few,TRBV6-1,TGTGCCAGCAGCCACACACGACATGGGACGCGGAACAATCAGCCCCAGCATTTT,CASSHTRHGTRNNQPQHF
TRBD1,TRBJ2-5,.,TRBV27,TGTGCCAGCAGCCCCCACCTTCTTGGGACAGGGGAAGAGACCCAGTACTTC,CASSPHLLGTGEETQYF
.,TRBJ2-7,many,TRBV29-1,TGCAGCGTTGAAGATCGCTACGGAAGCTCCTACGAGCAGTACTTC,CSVEDRYGSSYEQYF
.,TRBJ2-1,many,TRBV24-1,TGTGCCACCAGTGATAGGGACTCTTCAACATACAATGAGCAGTTCTTC,CATSDRDSSTYNEQFF
.,TRBJ2-7,many,TRBV3-1,TGTGCCAGCAGCCAAGAAGAGCGACGCCTGTACTTC,CASSQEERRLYF
.,TRBJ1-2,many,TRBV12-3/TRBV12-4,TGTGCCAGCAGTTGGGACGGCTATGGCTACACCTTC,CASSWDGYGYTF
.,TRBJ2-7,many,TRBV7-9,TGTGCCAGCAGCCGGGGAGGTATCCGACCCTACGAGCAGTACTTC,CASSRGGIRPYEQYF
TRBD2,TRBJ2-2,few,TRBV7-3,TGTGCCAGCAGCTTATTAGCGGGAACGAACACCGGGGAGCTGTTTTTT,CASSLLAGTNTGELFF
TRBD1,TRBJ2-3,many,TRBV7-2,TGCGCCAGCAGCCACGCACCGGGACAGGGCGCAGATACGCAGTATTTT,CASSHAPGQGADTQYF
.,TRBJ1-4,.,TRBV6-2/TRBV6-3,TGTGCCAGCAGGAGGGGGGAATTCGATGAAAAACTGTTTTTT,CASRRGEFDEKLFF
TRBD2,TRBJ2-2,few,TRBV13,TGTGCCAGCAGCTTAGGAGTAGCGGGAAACACCGGGGAGCTGTTTTTT,CASSLGVAGNTGELFF
TRBD2,TRBJ2-1,many,TRBV20-1,TGCAGTCTTTTGGCTAGCGGGGGCTTACGCTCCTACAATGAGCAGTTCTTC,CSLLASGGLRSYNEQFF
TRBD1,TRBJ2-3,many,TRBV7-9,TGTGCCAGCAGCTTCGGGACAGGGCACACAGATACGCAGTATTTT,CASSFGTGHTDTQYF
TRBD1,TRBJ1-2,many,TRBV5-4,TGCGCCAGCAGCATCGGACAGGGGGCGTTGTATGGCTACACCTTC,CASSIGQGALYGYTF
TRBD1,TRBJ2-7,many,TRBV27,TGTGCCAGCAGGGCAACAGGGGGTCGTGGAGAGCAGTACTTC,CASRATGGRGEQYF
TRBD1,TRBJ2-2,.,TRBV5-1,TGCGCCAGCAGCCAAAGACAGGGCGGCACCGGGGAGCTGTTTTTT,CASSQRQGGTGELFF
.,TRBJ2-3,many,TRBV9,TGTGCCAGCAGCGTGGGCGGGTCATCAAGCACAGATACGCAGTATTTT,CASSVGGSSSTDTQYF
TRBD1,TRBJ2-3,.,TRBV11-3,TGTGCCAGCAGCAGAGGGGGCCGAACCACAGATACGCAGTATTTT,CASSRGGRTTDTQYF
TRBD1,TRBJ2-1,many,TRBV6-1,TGTGCCAGCGGACGTCTGACAGGGGCGAACAATGAGCAGTTCTTC,CASGRLTGANNEQFF
TRBD1,TRBJ2-3,many,TRBV6-2/TRBV6-3,TGTGCCAGCAGTTATGGGTCCAGGGGGCGAGATACGCAGTATTTT,CASSYGSRGRDTQYF
.,TRBJ1-3,many,TRBV6-2/TRBV6-3,TGTGCCAGCAGAGCCGGGGCTTCTGGAAACACCATATATTTT,CASRAGASGNTIYF
TRBD1,TRBJ2-1,many,TRBV7-2,TGTGCCAGCAGCTTTGTGACAGGGGCTTTAAGCTCCTACAATGAGCAGTTCTTC,CASSFVTGALSSYNEQFF
.,TRBJ2-1,many,TRBV7-9,TGTGCCACGGCGGGACAAGGTTTGGATGAGCAGTTCTTC,CATAGQGLDEQFF
.,TRBJ2-7,.,TRBV7-2,TGTGCCAGCAGCTTAGCGGGGAGGGGGGGTTCCTCCTCCTACGAGCAGTACTTC,CASSLAGRGGSSSYEQYF
TRBD1,TRBJ1-4,.,TRBV6-1,TGTGCCAGCAGCCCAGGGACAGCACTTAATGAAAAACTGTTTTTT,CASSPGTALNEKLFF
.,TRBJ1-5,many,TRBV6-2/TRBV6-3,TGTGCCAGCAGTTTGAGGGGAGGTCAGCCCCAGCATTTT,CASSLRGGQPQHF
TRBD2,TRBJ2-7,.,TRBV5-6,TGTGCCAGCAGTTACTCGCTAACCTCCCGACTAGCGATCAGATCCTACGAGCAGTACTTC,CASSYSLTSRLAIRSYEQYF
TRBD1,TRBJ1-2,many,TRBV5-1,TGCGCCAGCACCCCTCAGACAGGGAATAACTATGGCTACACCTTC,CASTPQTGNNYGYTF
.,TRBJ1-1,many,TRBV6-2/TRBV6-3,TGTGCCAGCAGTTACCACTCGGCCTTGGAAGCTTTCTTT,CASSYHSALEAFF
TRBD1,TRBJ1-4,many,TRBV29-1,TGCAGCGTTGAAGAGGGGTCAGGGGGTGAAAAACTGTTTTTT,CSVEEGSGGEKLFF
.,TRBJ2-2,few,TRBV11-2,TGTGCCAGCAGGGCCTTTGCCGGGGAGCTGTTTTTT,CASRAFAGELFF
.,TRBJ1-1,many,TRBV18,TGTGCCAGCTTGCCGGCAGCGAGGAACACTGAAGCTTTCTTT,CASLPAARNTEAFF